This T cell receptor (beta chain) was recorded in a study of neurological immune-mediated disorders. With 10-nucleotide random UMIs included, cDNA was synthesized by 5'RACE. TCRdb reanalysed the 5' RACE reads using MiXCR and keeps one entry per CDR3 protein. The repertoire has 60,000 to 85,000 distinct CDR3 sequences, about 5% of them found once; the top ten carry about 2.2%. V shed 3 bases and J 4 bases; nucleotides not matched to a gene: 4. The CDR3 is 14 amino acids. Ten or more counts support this clonotype. The clonotype comes from an older woman with multiple sclerosis. V gene TRBV12-3 or TRBV12-4 combines with J gene TRBJ2-5; 8 positions match TRBD1. The sequenced sample consisted of PBMCs. The chain's CDR3 is CASSLTGARETQYF. The DNA of the CDR3 is TGTGCCAGCAGTTTGACAGGGGCGAGAGAGACCCAGTACTTC.